Listed below are T cell receptor beta chains from one sample, sequenced in a study of blood T cell repertoires in COVID-19. Produced via immunoSEQ multiplex PCR; TCRdb's table is partial and in-frame only. The data show around 430,000 clones, around 88% seen once. Sequencing was performed on peripheral blood. These receptors all stem from a woman in her forties or fifties with COVID-19, enrolled during active disease. Each CDR3 is given with its conserved first and last residue. A D gene is named only where the DNA matches it firmly. Clone sizes are given selectively: once, few, many, or a class where the clone is expanded.

-	TRBJ2-3	-	TRBV9	CASSVGGGGLTDTQYF	TGTGCCAGCAGCGTAGGGGGCGGGGGCCTCACAGATACGCAGTATTTT
-	TRBJ2-1	TRBD2	TRBV4-2	CASSQSGGEDGQFF	TGTGCCAGCAGCCAAAGCGGGGGGGAGGACGGGCAGTTCTTC
-	TRBJ1-4	-	TRBV15	CATSREREEKLFF	TGTGCCACCAGCAGAGAAAGGGAGGAAAAACTGTTTTTT
once	TRBJ1-1	-	TRBV9	CASSPYQMNTEAFF	TGTGCCAGCAGCCCTTACCAGATGAACACTGAAGCTTTCTTT
-	TRBJ2-3	-	TRBV7-3	CASSRSSTDTQYF	TGTGCCAGCAGTCGAAGCAGCACAGATACGCAGTATTTT
-	TRBJ1-1	TRBD1	TRBV19	CPSPTGSAEAFF	TGTCCCTCCCCGACAGGGAGCGCTGAAGCTTTCTTT
-	TRBJ1-1	TRBD1	TRBV30	CAWSVWDSNAAFF	TGTGCCTGGAGTGTCTGGGACAGCAATGCAGCTTTCTTT
-	TRBJ2-1	TRBD2	TRBV4-1	CASSQVQRGAYNEQFF	TGCGCCAGCAGCCAAGTCCAGCGGGGGGCTTACAATGAGCAGTTCTTC
-	TRBJ1-1	-	TRBV3-1/TRBV3-2	CASSHSGRLNTEAFF	TGTGCCAGCAGCCACAGTGGGAGGTTGAACACTGAAGCTTTCTTT
-	TRBJ1-3	-	TRBV12-5	CASGSGAGNTIYF	TGTGCTAGTGGTTCAGGGGCTGGAAACACCATATATTTT
once	TRBJ1-1	-	TRBV5-1	CASSWTGVNTEAFF	TGCGCCAGCAGCTGGACGGGAGTGAACACTGAAGCTTTCTTT
-	TRBJ1-1	TRBD1	TRBV10-3	CAISEPVPGTGASRAFF	TGTGCCATCAGTGAGCCAGTACCCGGGACAGGGGCCTCGAGGGCTTTCTTT
-	TRBJ2-7	-	TRBV6-5	CASCRDPSYEQYF	TGTGCCAGCTGTCGGGATCCCTCCTACGAGCAGTACTTC
-	TRBJ1-3	-	TRBV21-1	CASSKVPLYSRGNTIYF	TGTGCCAGCAGCAAAGTCCCACTTTACTCTCGTGGAAACACCATATATTTT
-	TRBJ1-4	-	TRBV19	CASSIDLKPGAGFRTNEKLFF	TGTGCCAGTAGTATAGACTTAAAGCCAGGGGCCGGATTCAGAACTAATGAAAAACTGTTTTTT
once	TRBJ2-1	TRBD2	TRBV7-9	CASSFKLAGRQFF	TGTGCCAGCAGCTTCAAATTAGCGGGCCGACAGTTCTTC
-	TRBJ2-1	TRBD2	TRBV11-2	CASSLEAGGRSSYNEQFF	TGTGCCAGCAGCTTAGAAGCGGGGGGGCGGAGCTCCTACAATGAGCAGTTCTTC
-	TRBJ1-1	TRBD1	TRBV29-1	CSVRGQGVSEAFF	TGCAGCGTTCGGGGACAGGGAGTGAGTGAAGCTTTCTTT
-	TRBJ1-2	TRBD1	TRBV6-5	CASSVDRDYGYTF	TGTGCCAGCAGCGTGGACAGGGACTATGGCTACACCTTC
-	TRBJ1-2	-	TRBV10-2	CASSESLAKSRGYTF	TGCGCCAGCAGTGAGTCCTTGGCAAAATCTCGCGGCTACACCTTC
once	TRBJ2-3	-	TRBV9	CASSARTGQLTDTQYF	TGTGCCAGCAGTGCCCGAACGGGACAACTCACAGATACGCAGTATTTT
once	TRBJ1-6	-	TRBV7-2	CASSLGALGSYNSPLHF	TGTGCCAGCAGCTTAGGGGCCCTTGGAAGTTATAATTCACCCCTCCACTTT
-	TRBJ2-7	-	TRBV2	CASSGQGPYEQYF	TGTGCCAGCAGTGGTCAGGGCCCCTACGAGCAGTACTTC
few	TRBJ1-5	-	TRBV19	CASSIDRRNQPQHF	TGTGCCAGTAGTATAGATCGGAGGAATCAGCCCCAGCATTTT
-	TRBJ2-1	TRBD2	TRBV3-1/TRBV3-2	CASSPPSAGGSYNEQFF	TGTGCCAGCAGCCCCCCCTCTGCGGGGGGGAGCTACAATGAGCAGTTCTTC
-	TRBJ2-7	TRBD1	TRBV5-6	CASSEGADEQYF	TGTGCCAGCAGCGAGGGGGCGGACGAGCAGTACTTC
-	TRBJ2-2	TRBD2	TRBV4-1	CASSHSGGHTGELFF	TGCGCCAGCAGCCATAGCGGGGGACACACCGGGGAGCTGTTTTTT
few	TRBJ1-2	-	TRBV4-2	CASSPEPETVGIGYTF	TGTGCCAGCAGCCCGGAACCAGAGACAGTTGGAATAGGCTACACCTTC
-	TRBJ2-7	TRBD1	TRBV5-6	CASSSLGQGAYEQYF	TGTGCCAGCAGCTCCCTAGGACAGGGGGCCTACGAGCAGTACTTC
-	TRBJ2-6	TRBD1	TRBV5-1	CASSLDGTAGANVLTF	TGCGCCAGCAGCTTGGATGGGACAGCCGGGGCCAACGTCCTGACTTTC
-	TRBJ1-1	-	TRBV27	CASSSLDPGTEAFF	TGTGCCAGCAGTTCTCTAGACCCGGGAACTGAAGCTTTCTTT
-	TRBJ1-1	-	TRBV30	CACIGRMNTEAFF	TGTGCCTGTATTGGGAGGATGAACACTGAAGCTTTCTTT
once	TRBJ2-1	TRBD1	TRBV7-3	CASSLIAGTGDNEQFF	TGTGCCAGCAGCTTAATAGCAGGGACAGGGGACAATGAGCAGTTCTTC
-	TRBJ2-5	TRBD2	TRBV28	CASSRAGGQETQYF	TGTGCCAGCAGTAGGGCGGGGGGGCAAGAGACCCAGTACTTC
-	TRBJ1-1	TRBD1	TRBV19	CASSDRAKNTEAFF	TGTGCCAGTAGTGACAGGGCGAAGAACACTGAAGCTTTCTTT